These 32 T cell receptor beta chains originate from one sample sequenced in a study of cytomegalovirus exposure and HLA in healthy donors. Primers included in the PCR were 60 Vbeta and 13 Jbeta primers. TCRdb keeps only in-frame clones here, not all; method: immunoSEQ multiplex PCR. The sample has approximately 170,000 clones, 65% to 90% seen once. Sequenced sample: PBMCs. The source is a male donor in good health and CMV-seronegative.

As DNA, the CDR3 is TGTGCCAGCAGCCTTGAGACAGGGGGCAACACCGGGGAGCTGTTTTTT. As protein: CASSLETGGNTGELFF. The chain couples TRBV7-9 to TRBJ2-2; TRBD1 matches 10 bases. The CDR3 is 16 residues long. V lost 5 bases to trimming and J lost 2 bases; unmatched junction nucleotides: 5. Germline V gives CDR1 SEHNR, CDR2 FQNEAQ (reference sequence).

The chain joins TRBV6-5 to TRBJ2-3, with 7 bases fitting TRBD2. Unmatched junction bases numbered 1, after V lost 0 bases and J lost 1 base. Germline-derived CDR1 and CDR2 are MNHEY and SVGAGI. The CDR3 totals 15 residues. CDR3 nucleotides: TGTGCCAGCAGTTACTCGGGACTACGCACAGATACGCAGTATTTT. It is translated as CASSYSGLRTDTQYF.

J is TRBJ2-7 and V is TRBV5-6; 7 bases fit TRBD2. Germline lookup yields CDR1 SGHDT and CDR2 YYEEEE. V trimming: 5 bases; J trimming: 0 bases; junction bases outside the gene matches: 8. The CDR3 totals 15 residues. CDR3 in amino acids: CASSSGGRHSYEQYF. CDR3 in DNA: TGTGCCAGCAGTTCGGGGGGACGGCACTCCTACGAGCAGTACTTC.

With respect to this clone: A junction boundary mismatches the germline segment, possibly from a read error. The same CDR3 arises from other DNA sequences in this sample as well. This chain links TRBV9 with TRBJ2-3; D might be TRBD1 (6 bases). Per germline, CDR1 SGDLS and CDR2 YYNGEE. The CDR3 is 15 residues long. The CDR3 spells CASSAPGGGADTQYF. The DNA of the CDR3 is TGCGCCAGCAGCGCCCCCGGTGGGGGCGCAGATACGCAGTATTTT.

The CDR3 DNA reads TGCGCCAGCAGTGAGGCCACAGGGTATAGCAATCAGCCCCAGCATTTT. Amino acid sequence: CASSEATGYSNQPQHF. The gene calls are TRBV10-2 and TRBJ1-5; D may be TRBD1 (6 bases). CDR1 WSHSY and CDR2 SAAADI come from the germline V gene. Trimming removed 2 bases at V and 0 bases at J, with 11 bases between. This CDR3 region has 16 residues.

V gene TRBV7-2 combines with J gene TRBJ1-1; a weak D match, TRBD1 (6 bases). The germline V and J ends were trimmed by 5 bases and 7 bases, with 14 bases remaining between them. This CDR3 is 13 amino acids long. Looked up from germline, CDR1 is SGHTA and CDR2 is FQGNSA. The CDR3 loop is CASSITGRLEAFF. As DNA, the CDR3 is TGTGCCAGCAGCATCACAGGGCGTCTTGAAGCTTTCTTT.

The rearrangement uses TRBV12-1 and TRBJ2-3; the table calls TRBD1, which could not be checked here. TRBV12-1 is a pseudogene segment. The CDR3 has 18 amino acids. In nucleotides, the CDR3 is TGTGCCAGCTTCCCCCACGAAGGTACAGGGGCACGCACAGATACGCAGTATTTT. This translates into CASFPHEGTGARTDTQYF.

The chain joins TRBV5-1 to TRBJ2-7; D is unclear. The CDR3 contains 13 residues. Germline assignment: CDR1 SGHRS and CDR2 YFSETQ. Trimming removed 0 bases at V and 4 bases at J, with 8 bases between. CDR3 protein: CASSLVTYYEQYF. CDR3 bases: TGCGCCAGCAGCTTGGTCACCTATTACGAGCAGTACTTC. Looking up the rest from reference TRBV5-1 and TRBJ2-7 gives the full variable domain: KAGVTQTPRYLIKTRGQQVTLSCSPISGHRSVSWYQQTPGQGLQFLFEYFSETQRNKGNFPGRFSGRQFSNSRSEMNVSTLELGDSALYLCASSLVTYYEQYFGPGTRLTVT.

The gene calls are TRBV7-2 and TRBJ2-5; D perhaps matches TRBD2 (6 bases). V dropped 5 bases and J dropped 5 bases, with 18 bases sitting between them. CDR1 and CDR2 from the germline V gene are SGHTA and FQGNSA. The CDR3 consists of 15 residues. DNA for the CDR3: TGTGCCAGCAGCCCCGGGGGTTGGTTGCGGGAGACCCAGTACTTC. It specifies CASSPGGWLRETQYF.

This chain links TRBV6-5 with TRBJ1-1; 8 bases map to TRBD1. The CDR3 consists of 14 residues. Germline values: CDR1 MNHEY, CDR2 SVGAGI. V dropped 0 bases and J dropped 7; count of bases not matched to a gene: 4. The CDR3 nucleotides read TGTGCCAGCAGTTACTCAGACAGGGGCTATGAAGCTTTCTTT. Its protein product is CASSYSDRGYEAFF.

This clone was seen just once. The CDR3 bases are TGTGCCAGCAGCTTGGACAGGGGGCTATACAATGAGCAGTTCTTC. It translates to CASSLDRGLYNEQFF. The chain combines TRBV5-4 with TRBJ2-1; TRBD1 matches at 9 bases. The junction had 2 bases not matched to a gene; V was cut back by 0 bases and J by 4 bases. The CDR3 extends over 15 amino acids. In germline, CDR1 is SGHNT, CDR2 YYREEE (reference sequence).

The J gene is TRBJ2-1, the V gene TRBV5-4; possible D gene TRBD1, 6 bases. This CDR3 has 13 residues. CDR1 and CDR2 from the germline V gene are SGHNT and YYREEE (reference sequence). V shed 5 bases and J shed 3 bases, with 9 bases lying between them. Written as DNA, the CDR3 is TGTGCCAGCAGAGTGGACAGCTACAATGAGCAGTTCTTC. Protein sequence: CASRVDSYNEQFF.

The V gene is TRBV27, the J gene TRBJ1-6; perhaps TRBD1 as D (5 bases). This CDR3 is 15 amino acids long. Germline assignment: CDR1 MNHEY and CDR2 SMNVEV (reference sequence). Trimming took off 5 bases at V and 6 bases at J, with 14 bases between the two ends. DNA for the CDR3: TGTGCCAGCAGTAGGACACTTTCGGGTAATTCACCCCTCCACTTT. As protein: CASSRTLSGNSPLHF.

CDR3 DNA sequence: TGCGCCAGCAGCTTGGATCCGAGCTCCTATAATTCACCCCTCCACTTT. Protein product: CASSLDPSSYNSPLHF. V and J are TRBV5-1 and TRBJ1-6; D is uncertain. V was trimmed by 0 bases and J by 0 bases, leaving 7 bases between them. The CDR3 is made up of 16 amino acids. CDR1 SGHRS and CDR2 YFSETQ come from the germline V gene.

V gene TRBV30 combines with J gene TRBJ1-5; D uncertain. CDR3 length equals 14 residues. V was pared by 0 bases and J by 4 bases, with 10 bases between. From germline, CDR1 is GTSNPN and CDR2 SVGIG (reference sequence). This CDR3 is CAWSVRQKNQPQHF. CDR3 DNA: TGTGCCTGGAGTGTACGCCAGAAAAATCAGCCCCAGCATTTT.

The chain combines TRBV5-1 with TRBJ1-6; the D gene is possibly TRBD1 (5 bases). This CDR3 contains 15 residues. V lost 4 bases to trimming and J lost 10 bases, with 18 bases between them. Looked up from germline, CDR1 is SGHRS and CDR2 is YFSETQ. CDR3 loop: CASSPGDWGRSPLHF. The CDR3 DNA reads as TGCGCCAGCAGCCCGGGGGACTGGGGACGGTCACCCCTCCACTTT. Full variable domain (rest looked up from reference TRBV5-1 and TRBJ1-6): KAGVTQTPRYLIKTRGQQVTLSCSPISGHRSVSWYQQTPGQGLQFLFEYFSETQRNKGNFPGRFSGRQFSNSRSEMNVSTLELGDSALYLCASSPGDWGRSPLHFGNGTRLTVT.

This clone was detected only once. The chain joins TRBV6-5 to TRBJ1-4; D is undetermined. The CDR3 has 15 residues. Germline CDR1 is MNHEY and CDR2 is SVGAGI. The germline V and J ends were trimmed by 0 bases and 5 bases, with 10 bases remaining between them. The CDR3 here is CASSYSTTGNEKLFF. CDR3 sequence (DNA): TGTGCCAGCAGTTACTCGACAACGGGAAATGAAAAACTGTTTTTT.

The J gene is TRBJ2-5, the V gene TRBV5-4; 8 bases map to TRBD2. Germline V CDR1 and CDR2: SGHNT, YYREEE (reference sequence). The CDR3 sequence is 14 residues long. V gave up 4 bases and J gave up 4 bases; unmatched junction bases: 6. The chain's CDR3 is CASSPGGGLETQYF. Written as DNA, the CDR3 is TGTGCCAGCAGCCCCGGGGGGGGGTTAGAGACCCAGTACTTC.

The V and J genes are TRBV18 and TRBJ1-1, with a possible D match to TRBD1 (5 bases). Germline lookup yields CDR1 KGHSH and CDR2 LQKENI. The CDR3 totals 14 residues. V was cut by 0 bases and J by 4 bases, with 9 bases left in between. CDR3 coding DNA: TGTGCCAGCTCACCACCGGGGGGAGGCACTGAAGCTTTCTTT. Protein sequence: CASSPPGGGTEAFF.

The chain couples TRBV7-9 to TRBJ2-6; D is possibly TRBD2 (6 bases). CDR1 and CDR2 from the germline V gene are SEHNR and FQNEAQ (reference sequence). CDR3 size: 16 residues. Trimming removed 7 bases from V and 0 bases from J, with 13 bases in between. CDR3 bases: TGTGCCAGCAAGCGGGCGGCCGTCTCTGGGGCCAACGTCCTGACTTTC. Amino acid sequence: CASKRAAVSGANVLTF. The full variable domain, its missing parts supplied by reference TRBV7-9 and TRBJ2-6, is DTGVSQNPRHKITKRGQNVTFRCDPISEHNRLYWYRQTLGQGPEFLTYFQNEAQLEKSRLLSDRFSAERPKGSFSTLEIQRTEQGDSAMYLCASKRAAVSGANVLTFGAGSRLTVL.

This chain's CDR3 is CASSFHGQEGEAFF. For the CDR3, the DNA is TGTGCCAGCAGCTTCCACGGACAGGAAGGTGAAGCTTTCTTT. The chain links TRBV6-6 to TRBJ1-1; 7 bases agree with TRBD1. Per the germline V gene, CDR1 is MNHNY and CDR2 is SVGAGI (reference sequence). V shed 6 bases, J shed 7 bases, and the junction held 11 bases outside the gene matches. The CDR3 covers 14 residues.

This clone showed up just once. V is TRBV5-1 and J is TRBJ2-7, with 9 bases matching TRBD1. The germline gives CDR1 SGHRS, CDR2 YFSETQ. CDR3 length equals 17 residues. V lost 4 bases, J lost 1 base, and 12 bases stayed unmatched. The CDR3 sequence: CASSRAGGTGSSYEQYF. In DNA, the CDR3 is TGCGCCAGCAGCCGGGCTGGCGGGACAGGGTCATCCTACGAGCAGTACTTC.

The rearrangement uses TRBV18 and TRBJ1-6, with TRBD1 matching 9 bases. The germline V gene encodes CDR1 KGHSH and CDR2 LQKENI. The CDR3 totals 13 residues. V gave up 4 bases and J gave up 9 bases; unmatched junction bases: 1. The DNA for the CDR3 is TGTGCCAGCTCACGGGACAGGGCTTCACCCCTCCACTTT. It encodes CASSRDRASPLHF.

V gene TRBV11-2 combines with J gene TRBJ1-5; no reliable D call. Germline assignment: CDR1 SGHAT and CDR2 FQNNGV. Between the trimmed V and J ends, which lost 1 base and 9 bases, there was a span of 10 bases. The CDR3 covers 13 residues. The chain's CDR3 is CASSLAGRGPQHF. The DNA of the CDR3 is TGTGCCAGCAGCTTAGCCGGCCGCGGGCCCCAGCATTTT.

The gene calls are TRBV6-4 and TRBJ1-5; possible D gene TRBD1, 6 bases. The CDR3 has 15 residues. CDR1 and CDR2 (germline): MRHNA, SNTAGT. Trimming stripped 4 bases from V and 5 bases from J, with 15 bases between. The CDR3 nucleotides are TGTGCCAGCAGTGCTGAAGGGGGGGTTCATCAGCCCCAGCATTTT. Translated, it gives CASSAEGGVHQPQHF.

V and J are TRBV27 and TRBJ2-7, with 9 bases that match TRBD2. Germline V gives CDR1 MNHEY, CDR2 SMNVEV (reference sequence). The ends lost 6 bases at V and 3 bases at J; junction bases unmatched: 12. This CDR3 is 16 amino acids long. The CDR3 coding sequence is TGTGCCAGCAGGTCTTGGCGGGGGGGGTTTATCTACGAGCAGTACTTC. This sequence encodes CASRSWRGGFIYEQYF.

The chain couples TRBV10-1 to TRBJ2-1; D may be TRBD1 (5 bases). V dropped 3 bases and J dropped 3 bases, with 15 bases sitting between them. The CDR3 extends over 16 amino acids. The germline V gene encodes CDR1 WNHNN and CDR2 SYGVQD (reference sequence). The CDR3 spells CASSDFGASRYNEQFF. The CDR3 nucleotides are TGCGCCAGCAGTGATTTTGGGGCAAGCCGCTACAATGAGCAGTTCTTC.

The chain has TRBV2 and TRBJ2-2, with TRBD1 matching over 7 bases. The CDR3 loop spans 14 amino acids. Germline-derived CDR1 and CDR2 are SNHLY and FYNNEI. After removal of 8 bases from V and 0 bases from J, the junction contained 3 bases not matched to a gene. CDR3 in DNA: TGTGCCAGCCACAGGGGAACGAACACCGGGGAGCTGTTTTTT. Its protein product is CASHRGTNTGELFF.

The rearrangement uses TRBV21-1 and TRBJ1-5; the table's D call of TRBD1 was not tested on the DNA. TRBV21-1 corresponds to a pseudogene. The CDR3 runs 17 residues. The CDR3 here is CASSKPGQLYSNQPQHF. Written as DNA, the CDR3 is TGTGCCAGCAGCAAACCGGGACAGCTTTATAGCAATCAGCCCCAGCATTTT.

The count of this clone is one. V is TRBV5-1 and J is TRBJ2-7, with 12 bases matching TRBD1. Germline V gene data show CDR1 as SGHRS and CDR2 as YFSETQ. The CDR3 is 14 residues long. V shed 0 bases, J shed 7 bases, and the junction held 2 bases outside the gene matches. The CDR3 DNA reads as TGCGCCAGCAGCTTGGGGGACAGGGGGCAAGAGCAGTACTTC. Its protein product is CASSLGDRGQEQYF. The full variable domain, rest sourced from reference TRBV5-1 and TRBJ2-7, is KAGVTQTPRYLIKTRGQQVTLSCSPISGHRSVSWYQQTPGQGLQFLFEYFSETQRNKGNFPGRFSGRQFSNSRSEMNVSTLELGDSALYLCASSLGDRGQEQYFGPGTRLTVT.

This clone was counted only a few times. The chain joins TRBV7-9 to TRBJ2-7; D ambiguous. Trimming stripped 1 base from V and 7 bases from J, with 8 bases between. CDR3 length: 12 residues. Germline V CDR1 and CDR2: SEHNR, FQNEAQ (reference sequence). The CDR3 DNA sequence: TGTGCCAGCAGCTTAGGGCCCTCGGAGCAGTACTTC. This sequence encodes CASSLGPSEQYF.

This chain links TRBV4-3 with TRBJ2-1, with 12 positions matching TRBD2. CDR1 and CDR2 from the germline V gene are LGHNA and YSLEER. CDR3 size: 15 residues. Unmatched junction bases numbered 6, after V lost 4 bases and J lost 8 bases. CDR3 sequence (DNA): TGCGCCAGCAGCCGGACTAGCGGGGCCCGGGATGAGCAGTTCTTC. Protein sequence: CASSRTSGARDEQFF.